Below, 28 T cell receptor beta chains from the same sample are listed, as sequenced in a study of shared clonotypes between healthy human individuals. Assay used: immunoSEQ multiplex PCR; TCRdb lists only in-frame clones, some missing. The sample yields approximately 2,000,000 clones, just over 90% seen once. Naive CD8 cells lacked CD45RO and underwent positive selection for CCR7, leaving out terminally differentiated effector memory CD45RA+ cells. Source material: naive CD8+ T cells from PBMCs. Every receptor here comes from a man between 18 and 35 years old in good health. Some clones in this sample may be carry-over from other donors' samples.

V gene TRBV4-1 combines with J gene TRBJ1-3; possibly TRBD1 for D (6 bases). There are 15 residues in the CDR3. Germline assignment: CDR1 MGHRA and CDR2 YSYEKL. Between the trimmed V and J ends, which lost 1 base and 2 bases, there was a span of 9 bases. The CDR3 region is CASSQGTATGNTIYF. The CDR3 region has the DNA TGCGCCAGCAGCCAAGGGACAGCGACTGGAAACACCATATATTTT.

V and J are TRBV9 and TRBJ2-5; the D gene is possibly TRBD1 (6 bases). This CDR3 has 14 residues. The V end lost 1 base, the J end lost 4 bases, and 11 bases lay between the germline ends. Germline V lookup: CDR1 SGDLS, CDR2 YYNGEE. CDR3 in DNA: TGTGCCAGCAGCGTACAGGGGAGTGGAGAGACCCAGTACTTC. The encoded protein is CASSVQGSGETQYF.

This clone was counted a single time. The chain recombines TRBV9 with TRBJ2-7; maybe TRBD1 (5 bases). Germline CDR1 and CDR2: SGDLS and YYNGEE. Trimming removed 4 bases at V and 2 bases at J, with 19 bases between. This CDR3 has 16 residues. The CDR3 nucleotides read TGTGCCAGCAGCCCAGCCGGACACACCCCCACCTACGAGCAGTACTTC. Translated: CASSPAGHTPTYEQYF.

V is TRBV27 and J is TRBJ2-7; 11 bases agree with TRBD2. The CDR3 length is 14 residues. With 5 bases clipped from V and 5 bases from J, the junction kept 5 bases outside the gene matches. Germline loops: CDR1 MNHEY, CDR2 SMNVEV (reference sequence). Here the CDR3 DNA reads TGTGCCAGCAGTATGGGACTAGCGGCTCACGAGCAGTACTTC. Its translation: CASSMGLAAHEQYF.

The V gene is TRBV2, the J gene TRBJ1-1; 8 bases are a match to TRBD1. The CDR3 has 17 residues. Looked up from germline, CDR1 is SNHLY and CDR2 is FYNNEI. Trimming removed 2 bases from V and 3 bases from J; junction bases left unmatched: 11. The CDR3 loop reads CASSEWDTGGRYTEAFF. The DNA of the CDR3 is TGTGCCAGCAGTGAATGGGATACAGGGGGTCGGTACACTGAAGCTTTCTTT.

V usage is TRBV27 and J usage is TRBJ2-1; the D gene is possibly TRBD1 (6 bases). The CDR3 is made up of 15 amino acids. Trimming removed 6 bases at V and 7 bases at J, with 19 bases between. Per germline, CDR1 MNHEY and CDR2 SMNVEV (reference sequence). The CDR3 sequence: CASSPPLGARNEQFF. CDR3 bases: TGTGCCAGCAGCCCTCCCTTGGGGGCCAGGAATGAGCAGTTCTTC.

This chain uses TRBV5-1 with TRBJ2-7; 9 bases are shared with TRBD1. CDR1 is SGHRS and CDR2 is YFSETQ in the germline V gene. V trimming: 0 bases; J trimming: 6 bases; junction bases outside the gene matches: 7. The CDR3 covers 15 residues. The CDR3 protein is CASSLVGTGSSEQYF. The CDR3 nucleotides are TGCGCCAGCAGCTTGGTCGGGACAGGGTCAAGCGAGCAGTACTTC.

The V call is TRBV4-2, the J call TRBJ2-2; D might be TRBD2 (5 bases). The V gene lost 1 base and the J gene lost 1 base, with 7 bases spanning the gap. The CDR3 runs to 15 residues. From germline, CDR1 is LGHNA and CDR2 YNFKEQ. Here the CDR3 DNA reads TGTGCCAGCAGCCAAGGTGCGGGGAACACCGGGGAGCTGTTTTTT. Its translation is CASSQGAGNTGELFF.

J is TRBJ1-4 and V is TRBV27; perhaps TRBD1 as D (6 bases). Trimming cost V 8 bases and J 1 base, with 11 bases left between them. The length of the CDR3 is 14 residues. Germline V gene lookup returns CDR1 MNHEY and CDR2 SMNVEV (reference sequence). This CDR3 reads CASRGLVTNEKLFF. CDR3 coding DNA: TGTGCCAGCCGGGGGCTGGTAACTAATGAAAAACTGTTTTTT.

This chain links TRBV11-2 with TRBJ1-1; no clear D gene. The CDR3 runs to 15 residues. Trimming took off 5 bases at V and 1 base at J, with 14 bases between the two ends. Germline CDR1 SGHAT, CDR2 FQNNGV. The CDR3 reads CASSPNGYRNTEAFF. The CDR3, as DNA: TGTGCCAGCAGCCCCAACGGATACAGGAACACTGAAGCTTTCTTT.

V is TRBV13 and J is TRBJ2-6; 11 nucleotides agree with TRBD1. Trimming at V came to 4 bases and at J to 1 base, leaving 15 bases not matched to a gene. The CDR3 sequence is 21 residues long. Germline lookup yields CDR1 PRHDT and CDR2 FYEKMQ (reference sequence). CDR3 coding DNA: TGTGCCAGCAGCTCCCGGACAGGGGGCGACCAGGGCCATTCTGGGGCCAACGTCCTGACTTTC. Translated: CASSSRTGGDQGHSGANVLTF.

V gene TRBV4-1 combines with J gene TRBJ2-1; a weak D match, TRBD2 (6 bases). In germline, CDR1 is MGHRA, CDR2 YSYEKL. V shed 1 base and J shed 1 base, with 14 bases lying between them. The CDR3 totals 17 residues. The CDR3 nucleotides read TGCGCCAGCAGCCAAGTCGGAGGGAAAGGGTCCTACAATGAGCAGTTCTTC. It encodes CASSQVGGKGSYNEQFF.

The rearrangement joins TRBV28 to TRBJ2-2, with 7 bases that match TRBD1. This CDR3 comprises 14 residues. J gave up 0 bases and V 10 bases, and 5 bases lay outside the gene matches. Germline lookup yields CDR1 MDHEN and CDR2 SYDVKM. The CDR3 nucleotides read TGTGCCATCCCTGACAGGGCGAACACCGGGGAGCTGTTTTTT. It encodes CAIPDRANTGELFF.

The chain combines TRBV28 with TRBJ2-2, with D tentatively TRBD1 (6 bases). V was cut by 2 bases and J by 6 bases, with 34 bases left in between. Germline loops: CDR1 MDHEN, CDR2 SYDVKM. This CDR3 is 22 amino acids long. The CDR3 here is CASSLTDHFGAGEREAAGELFF. In DNA, the CDR3 is TGTGCCAGCAGTTTAACCGACCATTTTGGGGCAGGGGAGAGAGAGGCTGCCGGGGAGCTGTTTTTT.

The genes are TRBV6-5 and TRBJ2-7; 9 positions agree with TRBD1. The CDR3 is 16 residues long. With V trimmed by 4 bases and J by 5 bases, 12 bases remained unmatched. Germline V CDR1 and CDR2: MNHEY, SVGAGI. CDR3 in DNA: TGTGCCAGCAGTTTCGTCAACCTGGGACAGGGTCACGAGCAGTACTTC. This gives the protein CASSFVNLGQGHEQYF.

The V and J genes are TRBV27 and TRBJ2-1; D remains unclear. There are 15 residues in the CDR3. Trimming stripped 2 bases from V and 0 bases from J, with 8 bases between. Germline-derived CDR1 and CDR2 are MNHEY and SMNVEV (reference sequence). The CDR3 DNA follows: TGTGCCAGCAGTTTAACAAAAGTCTCCTACAATGAGCAGTTCTTC. Its translation: CASSLTKVSYNEQFF.

The genes are TRBV10-3 and TRBJ2-7; D possibly corresponds to TRBD1 (6 bases). V was clipped by 7 bases and J by 2 bases, with 9 bases between them. CDR3 length: 12 residues. CDR1 is ENHRY, CDR2 SYGVKD, per germline. The CDR3 DNA is TGTGCCATCATGGGGGACACCTACGAGCAGTACTTC. This translates into CAIMGDTYEQYF.

The CDR3 DNA follows: TGTGCCAGCAGTTTATCGGCTGAGGCTGAGACCCAGTACTTC. Its protein product is CASSLSAEAETQYF. V and J are TRBV27 and TRBJ2-5; the D is unclear. Per the germline V gene, CDR1 is MNHEY and CDR2 is SMNVEV (reference sequence). The CDR3 totals 14 residues. Between the trimmed V and J ends, which lost 0 bases and 5 bases, there was a span of 10 bases.

The chain is built from TRBV7-8 and TRBJ2-5, with D uncertain. V lost 5 bases and J lost 1, with 5 bases in between. The CDR3 contains 12 residues. Germline CDR1 is SGHVS and CDR2 is FQNEAQ. CDR3 nucleotide sequence: TGTGCCAGCAGCGCCGCCCAAGAGACCCAGTACTTC. This translates into CASSAAQETQYF. Supplemented by reference TRBV7-8 and TRBJ2-5, the full variable domain reads GAGVSQSPRYKVAKRGQDVALRCDPISGHVSLFWYQQALGQGPEFLTYFQNEAQLDKSGLPSDRFFAERPEGSVSTLKIQRTQQEDSAVYLCASSAAQETQYFGPGTRLLVL.

The chain couples TRBV4-1 to TRBJ1-5; possibly TRBD1 for D (6 bases). The length of the CDR3 is 18 residues. Germline-derived CDR1 and CDR2 are MGHRA and YSYEKL. The V end lost 4 bases, the J end lost 2 bases, and 21 bases lay between the germline ends. The CDR3 DNA is TGCGCCAGCAGCCCCCGGGACATCTTCCTCTCAGGCAATCAGCCCCAGCATTTT. Protein product: CASSPRDIFLSGNQPQHF.

There are a few counts of this clone. The sample contains more than one DNA sequence encoding this CDR3. The CDR3 is CASSLQGGTEAFF. CDR3 nucleotides: TGTGCCAGCAGCTTACAGGGTGGAACTGAAGCTTTCTTT. The genes are TRBV13 and TRBJ1-1; the D gene is possibly TRBD1 (5 bases). The germline V gene encodes CDR1 PRHDT and CDR2 FYEKMQ (reference sequence). Trimming shortened V by 2 bases and J by 5 bases, and 9 bases separated the two germline ends. The CDR3 has 13 residues.

The chain is built from TRBV28 and TRBJ1-1; D is uncertain. The CDR3 is made up of 15 amino acids. Germline V gene data show CDR1 as MDHEN and CDR2 as SYDVKM. V was pared by 2 bases and J by 4 bases, with 14 bases between. In DNA form, the CDR3 reads TGTGCCAGCAGTTTACATAACAGCCGGAGCACTGAAGCTTTCTTT. This codes for CASSLHNSRSTEAFF.

The chain links TRBV6-5 to TRBJ2-5, with 7 nucleotides matching TRBD2. V shed 6 bases and J 0 bases; nucleotides not matched to a gene: 4. This CDR3 is built from 14 residues. The germline V gene encodes CDR1 MNHEY and CDR2 SVGAGI. The CDR3 loop reads CASSLLADQETQYF. The CDR3 region has the DNA TGTGCCAGCAGCCTTCTAGCGGACCAAGAGACCCAGTACTTC.

J is TRBJ2-3 and V is TRBV27; 7 positions agree with TRBD2. The junction had 9 bases not matched to a gene; V was cut back by 4 bases and J by 2 bases. The CDR3 loop spans 16 amino acids. The germline CDR1 and CDR2 sequences are MNHEY and SMNVEV (reference sequence). The CDR3 DNA is TGTGCCAGCAGTTCGGGGGGACGGGCTTTCACAGATACGCAGTATTTT. Its protein is CASSSGGRAFTDTQYF.

This chain uses TRBV28 with TRBJ1-1; D not certain. This CDR3 comprises 16 residues. The V end was cut by 3 bases, the J end by 4 bases, with 18 bases between. Germline-derived CDR1 and CDR2 are MDHEN and SYDVKM. CDR3 residues: CASSFHPYQWSTEAFF. The CDR3 region has the DNA TGTGCCAGCAGTTTCCACCCCTACCAGTGGAGCACTGAAGCTTTCTTT.

J is TRBJ2-1 and V is TRBV7-8; 11 bases are shared with TRBD2. V was clipped by 4 bases and J by 5 bases; unmatched bases: 4. The CDR3 runs 15 residues. From germline, CDR1 is SGHVS and CDR2 FQNEAQ. In DNA, the CDR3 is TGTGCCAGCAGCTCTCTAGCGGGAGGAGACAATGAGCAGTTCTTC. It yields the protein CASSSLAGGDNEQFF.

The V call is TRBV28, the J call TRBJ1-1; a possible D gene is TRBD1 (5 bases). V lost 6 bases and J lost 0, with 17 bases in between. The CDR3 runs 16 residues. The V gene's germline CDR1 is MDHEN and CDR2 SYDVKM. The CDR3 region has the DNA TGTGCCAGCAGCCCGGGGCTCCAAGCTATGAACACTGAAGCTTTCTTT. Its protein is CASSPGLQAMNTEAFF.

This chain uses TRBV25-1 with TRBJ2-6, with D maybe TRBD1 (6 bases). The CDR3 consists of 15 residues. Looked up from germline, CDR1 is MGHDK and CDR2 is SYGVNS. V gave up 5 bases and J gave up 2 bases, with 10 bases separating them. CDR3 sequence reads: CASSQNRAGANVLTF. For the CDR3, the DNA is TGTGCCAGCAGTCAAAACAGGGCTGGGGCCAACGTCCTGACTTTC.